Shown below are 29 T cell receptor beta chains from a single sample sequenced in a study of cytomegalovirus exposure and HLA in healthy donors. Vbeta (60) and Jbeta (13) primers were used in the PCR. Method: immunoSEQ multiplex PCR; TCRdb's copy keeps in-frame clones and lacks some. The sample has about 220,000 clones; 65% to 75% are singletons. Sequenced sample: PBMCs. Receptors originate from a woman in her twenties or thirties in good health and CMV-seronegative.

The CDR3 sequence is CASSGDPTNSYNEQFF. In nucleotides, the CDR3 is TGTGCCAGTAGTGGAGATCCGACCAACTCCTACAATGAGCAGTTCTTC. The chain uses TRBV19 and TRBJ2-1; D remains unclear. Per germline, CDR1 LNHDA and CDR2 SQIVND (reference sequence). The CDR3 runs to 16 residues. Trimming took off 5 bases at V and 0 bases at J, with 14 bases between the two ends.

The gene calls are TRBV27 and TRBJ1-2, with D tentatively TRBD1 (5 bases). The length of the CDR3 is 14 residues. V shed 2 bases and J shed 6 bases, with 13 bases lying between them. Germline CDR1 is MNHEY and CDR2 is SMNVEV (reference sequence). The chain's CDR3 is CASSLGAQGDGYTF. The CDR3 DNA sequence: TGTGCCAGCAGTTTAGGGGCCCAGGGCGATGGCTACACCTTC.

This chain links TRBV6-1 with TRBJ1-2, with D perhaps matching TRBD1 (6 bases). V lost 6 bases, J lost 4 bases, and 15 bases lay in between. Germline CDR1 reads MNHNS; CDR2 reads SASEGT. CDR3 size: 14 residues. This CDR3 reads CASSPQGWGYGYTF. The CDR3 DNA reads as TGTGCCAGCAGCCCCCAGGGGTGGGGCTATGGCTACACCTTC.

The chain recombines TRBV4-2 with TRBJ2-3; TRBD1 aligns across 9 bases. Trimming at V came to 3 bases and at J to 0 bases, leaving 4 bases not matched to a gene. This CDR3 is 16 amino acids long. Germline V gene lookup returns CDR1 LGHNA and CDR2 YNFKEQ. CDR3 coding DNA: TGTGCCAGCAGCCATCCCGACAGGGGGAGCACAGATACGCAGTATTTT. Translation gives CASSHPDRGSTDTQYF.

The chain uses TRBV6-1 and TRBJ1-5; no firm D call. V gave up 5 bases and J gave up 6 bases, with 8 bases separating them. Per germline, CDR1 MNHNS and CDR2 SASEGT. The CDR3 extends over 12 amino acids. DNA for the CDR3: TGTGCCAGCAGTATAGCCCTTCAGCCCCAGCATTTT. This translates into CASSIALQPQHF.

For this clone: This specimen includes other DNA sequences encoding the same CDR3. The chain employs TRBV2 and TRBJ2-5; D gene unclear. Trimming took off 2 bases at V and 2 bases at J, with 12 bases between the two ends. The CDR3 spans 15 residues. CDR1 and CDR2 from the germline V gene are SNHLY and FYNNEI. The CDR3 nucleotides are TGTGCCAGCAGTGAACTAGAAGCGCTACAAGAGACCCAGTACTTC. Its translation: CASSELEALQETQYF.

V is TRBV7-7 and J is TRBJ1-1; D is perhaps TRBD1 (6 bases). The germline V gene encodes CDR1 SSHAT and CDR2 FNYEAQ (reference sequence). This CDR3 contains 18 residues. This CDR3 reads CASAPRGWGRVMNTEAFF. The CDR3 DNA reads TGTGCTAGCGCTCCGAGGGGGTGGGGGCGCGTTATGAACACTGAAGCTTTCTTT.

The chain recombines TRBV12-2 with TRBJ1-4; no check of the table's D call, TRBD1, against the DNA was made. TRBV12-2 is a pseudogene. This CDR3 comprises 14 residues. CDR3 residues: CASRPTFRGAEWFF. CDR3 in DNA: TGTGCAAGTCGCCCAACCTTCAGGGGGGCGGAATGGTTTTTT.

This clone is a singleton in its sample. The rearrangement uses TRBV6-1 and TRBJ1-5; TRBD1 aligns across 12 bases. CDR1 and CDR2 from the germline V gene are MNHNS and SASEGT. This CDR3 is 18 amino acids long. Losses at the gene ends were 4 bases for V and 1 base for J; bases not matched to a gene: 8. The chain's CDR3 is CASSGPGQGARSNQPQHF. The CDR3 bases are TGTGCCAGCAGTGGTCCGGGACAGGGGGCGCGGAGCAATCAGCCCCAGCATTTT.

J is TRBJ1-2 and V is TRBV7-8; TRBD1 matches 8 bases. Looked up from germline, CDR1 is SGHVS and CDR2 is FQNEAQ. V shed 1 base and J 6 bases; nucleotides not matched to a gene: 13. The CDR3 length is 17 residues. Written as DNA, the CDR3 is TGTGCCAGCAGCTTAGTCCACGGGACAGGCCTCGGGGATGGCTACACCTTC. It translates to CASSLVHGTGLGDGYTF.

This chain joins TRBV19 and TRBJ1-1; 8 bases fit TRBD1. The CDR3 is made up of 13 amino acids. The V and J ends lost 6 bases and 3 bases, in that order; junction bases with no gene match: 3. Germline CDR1 is LNHDA and CDR2 is SQIVND (reference sequence). CDR3 nucleotides: TGTGCCAGTAGACAACAGGGGGACACTGAAGCTTTCTTT. Translated: CASRQQGDTEAFF.

This chain links TRBV19 with TRBJ2-5, with D perhaps TRBD2 (6 bases). The V gene lost 5 bases and the J gene lost 5 bases, with 9 bases spanning the gap. Germline V CDR1 and CDR2: LNHDA, SQIVND (reference sequence). This CDR3 spans 12 amino acids. The CDR3 DNA reads TGTGCCAGTAGTCGCGGGGCGGAGACCCAGTACTTC. Translated: CASSRGAETQYF. Filled out from reference TRBV19 and TRBJ2-5, the complete variable domain reads DGGITQSPKYLFRKEGQNVTLSCEQNLNHDAMYWYRQDPGQGLRLIYYSQIVNDFQKGDIAEGYSVSREKKESFPLTVTSAQKNPTAFYLCASSRGAETQYFGPGTRLLVL.

The chain is built from TRBV27 and TRBJ2-5, with a weak D call TRBD1 (6 bases). Per the germline V gene, CDR1 is MNHEY and CDR2 is SMNVEV (reference sequence). V lost 0 bases and J lost 4, with 6 bases in between. The CDR3 is made up of 13 amino acids. This chain's CDR3 is CASSLSGGETQYF. CDR3 in DNA: TGTGCCAGCAGTTTATCAGGGGGAGAGACCCAGTACTTC.

The chain links TRBV7-9 to TRBJ2-3; no clear D gene. CDR1 is SEHNR, CDR2 FQNEAQ, per germline (reference sequence). Trimming removed 4 bases from V and 0 bases from J, with 8 bases in between. This CDR3 has 14 residues. CDR3: CASSWAPSTDTQYF. The CDR3 DNA reads as TGTGCCAGCAGCTGGGCTCCTAGCACAGATACGCAGTATTTT.

The J gene is TRBJ2-3, the V gene TRBV9; 8 positions match TRBD2. Germline V lookup: CDR1 SGDLS, CDR2 YYNGEE. J was trimmed by 5 bases and V by 4 bases; bases with no gene match: 15. The CDR3 is 17 residues long. Here the CDR3 reads CASSLPSTGGAIDTQYF. DNA for the CDR3: TGTGCCAGCAGCCTCCCCTCCACCGGGGGGGCCATAGATACGCAGTATTTT. Filled out from reference TRBV9 and TRBJ2-3, the complete variable domain reads DSGVTQTPKHLITATGQRVTLRCSPRSGDLSVYWYQQSLDQGLQFLIQYYNGEERAKGNILERFSAQQFPDLHSELNLSSLELGDSALYFCASSLPSTGGAIDTQYFGPGTRLTVL.

The chain has TRBV7-9 and TRBJ1-4, with 10 positions matching TRBD1. Germline V gene lookup returns CDR1 SEHNR and CDR2 FQNEAQ (reference sequence). Germline trimming cut 5 bases from V and 5 bases from J; bases unmatched to any gene: 8. The CDR3 is 16 residues long. The CDR3 DNA sequence: TGTGCCAGCAGCCCGCCGGACAGGGGGAGAAATGAAAAACTGTTTTTT. Its protein product is CASSPPDRGRNEKLFF.

V usage is TRBV15 and J usage is TRBJ1-1; D perhaps matches TRBD1 (6 bases). Looked up from germline, CDR1 is LNHNV and CDR2 is YYDKDF (reference sequence). Trimming shortened V by 0 bases and J by 4 bases, and 12 bases separated the two germline ends. The CDR3 totals 15 residues. CDR3 bases: TGTGCCACCAGCAGAGATGGGGTGGGGGCCACTGAAGCTTTCTTT. Its translation: CATSRDGVGATEAFF. Drawing the rest from reference TRBV15 and TRBJ1-1, the complete variable domain is DAMVIQNPRYQVTQFGKPVTLSCSQTLNHNVMYWYQQKSSQAPKLLFHYYDKDFNNEADTPDNFQSRRPNTSFCFLDIRSPGLGDTAMYLCATSRDGVGATEAFFGQGTRLTVV.

This chain uses TRBV27 with TRBJ2-7, with 9 bases lining up with TRBD2. Unmatched junction bases numbered 11, after V lost 5 bases and J lost 0 bases. The CDR3 is 17 amino acids. Germline values: CDR1 MNHEY, CDR2 SMNVEV (reference sequence). The CDR3 loop is CASSHSPISGSSYEQYF. The CDR3 bases are TGTGCCAGCAGTCATAGCCCCATTAGCGGGAGCTCCTACGAGCAGTACTTC.

This chain connects TRBV5-4 to TRBJ2-7, with 7 nucleotides matching TRBD2. V was pared by 4 bases and J by 7 bases, with 2 bases of the junction left unmatched. The CDR3 runs to 11 residues. In germline, CDR1 is SGHNT, CDR2 YYREEE (reference sequence). DNA of the CDR3: TGTGCCAGCAGCCGGGGGGAGGAGCAGTACTTC. Protein sequence: CASSRGEEQYF.

CDR3 DNA sequence: TGTGCCAGCAGCTTAGTGCCCAGCTCTGGAAACACCATATATTTT. Amino acids: CASSLVPSSGNTIYF. The chain is built from TRBV7-2 and TRBJ1-3; no definite D call. The V end lost 1 base, the J end lost 0 bases, and 7 bases lay between the germline ends. This CDR3 contains 15 residues. CDR1 is SGHTA, CDR2 FQGNSA, per germline.

V and J are TRBV16 and TRBJ1-5, with D possibly TRBD1 on 6 matching bases. Trimming cost V 0 bases and J 0 bases, with 12 bases left between them. Germline loops: CDR1 KGHSY, CDR2 FQNENV. The CDR3 is 17 residues long. This CDR3 is CASSQSGGAFSNQPQHF. In nucleotides, the CDR3 is TGTGCCAGCAGCCAATCGGGGGGGGCTTTTAGCAATCAGCCCCAGCATTTT.

This chain links TRBV19 with TRBJ2-5, with D unresolved. V was cut by 4 bases and J by 5 bases, with 8 bases left in between. Per the germline V gene, CDR1 is LNHDA and CDR2 is SQIVND (reference sequence). The CDR3 covers 12 residues. CDR3 nucleotide sequence: TGTGCCAGTAGTAACCTTCGGGAGACCCAGTACTTC. Its translation: CASSNLRETQYF.

The chain carries TRBV10-1 and TRBJ2-1; 14 nucleotides align to TRBD2. This CDR3 is 17 amino acids long. With 4 bases clipped from V and 6 bases from J, the junction kept 8 bases outside the gene matches. Germline V gene data show CDR1 as WNHNN and CDR2 as SYGVQD (reference sequence). CDR3 nucleotides: TGCGCCAGCAGTGCGGGACTAGCGGGAGTGCCGGGCAATGAGCAGTTCTTC. Amino acids: CASSAGLAGVPGNEQFF.

The chain combines TRBV10-1 with TRBJ2-7; 12 positions agree with TRBD2. The CDR3 runs to 18 residues. V lost 6 bases, J lost 0 bases, and 12 bases stayed unmatched. The germline V gene encodes CDR1 WNHNN and CDR2 SYGVQD (reference sequence). The CDR3 bases are TGCGCCAGCAGCGAGGTCATAAGGACTAGCGGGAACTCCTACGAGCAGTACTTC. It specifies CASSEVIRTSGNSYEQYF.

About this clone itself: A junction end diverges from the germline sequence, so it may reflect a read error. The V and J genes are TRBV7-9 and TRBJ2-7; D not resolved. The CDR3 loop spans 13 amino acids. In germline, CDR1 is SEHNR, CDR2 FQNEAQ (reference sequence). CDR3 DNA sequence: TGTACCAGCAGCTTAAGTCCGCGTTTCCAGCAGTACTTC. Translation: CTSSLSPRFQQYF.

This rearrangement joins TRBV5-1 to TRBJ2-7; 9 positions match TRBD1. The CDR3 is 14 amino acids. V was clipped by 2 bases and J by 3 bases; unmatched bases: 3. CDR1 and CDR2 (germline): SGHRS, YFSETQ. The CDR3 DNA reads as TGCGCCAGCAGCTTCAGACAGGGGGTCTACGAGCAGTACTTC. As protein: CASSFRQGVYEQYF.

This clone occurred a few times. This chain links TRBV30 with TRBJ2-1, with unresolved D. Between the trimmed V and J ends, which lost 0 bases and 8 bases, there was a span of 11 bases. The CDR3 is 13 amino acids. CDR1 and CDR2 (germline): GTSNPN, SVGIG (reference sequence). The CDR3 DNA is TGTGCCTGGAGTGTGGAGTCGGCGTATGAGCAGTTCTTC. As protein: CAWSVESAYEQFF.

The rearrangement links TRBV11-2 to TRBJ2-5; 8 nucleotides align to TRBD1. The CDR3 sequence is 15 residues long. CDR1 is SGHAT and CDR2 is FQNNGV in the germline V gene. V shed 6 bases and J 3 bases; nucleotides not matched to a gene: 9. The CDR3, as DNA: TGTGCCAGCAGTTTAACAGGGGGTACCGAAGAGACCCAGTACTTC. This codes for CASSLTGGTEETQYF.

The CDR3 protein is CALGAGAEAFF. CDR3 nucleotide sequence: TGTGCCTTGGGGGCAGGGGCTGAAGCTTTCTTT. This rearrangement joins TRBV6-5 to TRBJ1-1, with D tentatively TRBD1 (6 bases). Per germline, CDR1 MNHEY and CDR2 SVGAGI. Trimming stripped 11 bases from V and 6 bases from J, with 13 bases between. The CDR3 is made up of 11 amino acids.